This entry lists 30 T cell receptor beta chains sequenced from one sample in a study of blood T cell repertoires in COVID-19. Sequenced by immunoSEQ multiplex PCR; TCRdb stores in-frame clones only, minus some. The sample includes 110,000 to 150,000 clones, around 80% of them seen just once. The sample taken for sequencing was peripheral blood. The receptors were gathered from a woman aged 80 or older in a cohort sampled during active or convalescent COVID-19.

J is TRBJ2-7 and V is TRBV7-2; 9 bases align to TRBD2. The J segment lost 0 bases and the V segment lost 5 bases, leaving 5 bases of the junction unmatched. Germline CDR1 is SGHTA and CDR2 is FQGNSA. The CDR3 sequence is 15 residues long. The CDR3 here is CASSHGGGASYEQYV. The CDR3 nucleotides read TGTGCCAGCAGCCACGGCGGGGGGGCCTCCTACGAGCAGTACGTC.

The rearrangement uses TRBV9 and TRBJ1-2; 7 bases are a match to TRBD1. This CDR3 spans 16 amino acids. Germline V gene lookup returns CDR1 SGDLS and CDR2 YYNGEE. The V gene end was trimmed by 3 bases and the J gene end by 5 bases; junction bases not matched to a gene: 13. The CDR3 region has the DNA TGTGCCAGCAGCGAACGACAGGGATCGGCGTTGTATGGCTACACCTTC. Its translation is CASSERQGSALYGYTF. Full variable domain (remainder filled in from reference TRBV9 and TRBJ1-2): DSGVTQTPKHLITATGQRVTLRCSPRSGDLSVYWYQQSLDQGLQFLIQYYNGEERAKGNILERFSAQQFPDLHSELNLSSLELGDSALYFCASSERQGSALYGYTFGSGTRLTVV.

This sequence joins TRBV7-2 and TRBJ2-7; TRBD2 might be the D (5 bases). Germline CDR1 SGHTA, CDR2 FQGNSA. The CDR3 spans 15 residues. V lost 4 bases, J lost 0 bases, and 13 bases lay in between. CDR3 loop: CASSSHGVTSYEQYV. The CDR3 DNA sequence: TGTGCCAGCAGCTCCCACGGGGTCACCTCCTACGAGCAGTACGTC.

V gene TRBV27 combines with J gene TRBJ1-1, with D possibly being TRBD1 (5 bases). There are 13 residues in the CDR3. Per the germline V gene, CDR1 is MNHEY and CDR2 is SMNVEV (reference sequence). The germline V and J ends were trimmed by 3 bases and 4 bases, with 9 bases remaining between them. CDR3 region: CASSFRQGTEAFF. The CDR3 DNA reads as TGTGCCAGCAGTTTTAGGCAGGGCACTGAAGCTTTCTTT.

V is TRBV5-1 and J is TRBJ2-5, with D uncertain. CDR1 and CDR2 (germline): SGHRS, YFSETQ. The CDR3 contains 16 residues. Trimming took off 5 bases at V and 2 bases at J, with 19 bases between the two ends. DNA of the CDR3: TGCGCCAGCAGTCAAAACCCGACAAAAGCACAAGAGACCCAGTACTTC. The encoded protein is CASSQNPTKAQETQYF.

The rearrangement joins TRBV3-1 (or the pseudogene TRBV3-2) to TRBJ2-5; D gene unclear. The germline V gene encodes CDR1 LGHDT and CDR2 YNNKEL (reference sequence). There are 13 residues in the CDR3. V lost 2 bases and J 5 bases, leaving 9 bases between the germline ends. This CDR3 is CASSQTRVETQYF. The CDR3 DNA is TGTGCCAGCAGCCAAACCCGAGTGGAGACCCAGTACTTC.

The V gene is TRBV15, the J gene TRBJ1-1, with D perhaps TRBD1 (6 bases). Germline-derived CDR1 and CDR2 are LNHNV and YYDKDF (reference sequence). The length of the CDR3 is 16 residues. V gave up 6 bases and J gave up 1 base, with 18 bases separating them. As DNA, the CDR3 is TGTGCCACCAGACCTAGTCCGGACAGTTCGAACACTGAAGCTTTCTTT. This codes for CATRPSPDSSNTEAFF.

The CDR3 DNA reads as TGTGCCAGCACCCTGGACATCCGGGTCACTGAAGCTTTCTTT. Protein product: CASTLDIRVTEAFF. The V gene is TRBV7-2, the J gene TRBJ1-1; possible D gene TRBD1, 5 bases. Trimming shortened V by 7 bases and J by 4 bases, and 16 bases separated the two germline ends. CDR1 and CDR2 from the germline V gene are SGHTA and FQGNSA. This CDR3 comprises 14 residues.

This clone appeared a few times. The chain uses TRBV14 and TRBJ2-3; maybe TRBD1 (6 bases). CDR3 length equals 16 residues. Germline assignment: CDR1 SGHDN and CDR2 FVKESK. The V and J ends lost 1 base and 5 bases respectively, with 16 bases between them. The chain's CDR3 is CASSQVPGAIRDTQYF. The CDR3 region has the DNA TGTGCCAGCAGCCAAGTTCCAGGGGCAATCCGAGATACGCAGTATTTT.

The rearrangement uses TRBV19 and TRBJ1-5, with D possibly matching TRBD1 (6 bases). Trimming took off 3 bases at V and 0 bases at J, with 12 bases between the two ends. The CDR3 has 16 residues. In germline, CDR1 is LNHDA, CDR2 SQIVND (reference sequence). The DNA for the CDR3 is TGTGCCAGTAGTATGGCGGCAGGGGATAGCAATCAGCCCCAGCATTTT. Translating it yields CASSMAAGDSNQPQHF.

The chain joins TRBV2 to TRBJ2-5; a weak D match, TRBD2 (7 bases). The germline gives CDR1 SNHLY, CDR2 FYNNEI. The CDR3 is 17 amino acids. V was clipped by 0 bases and J by 7 bases, with 21 bases between them. CDR3 in DNA: TGTGCCAGCAGTGAAGCTTCAGGGACGGGGGGCTGGACGACCCAGTACTTC. Translating it yields CASSEASGTGGWTTQYF.

This sequence joins TRBV15 and TRBJ2-2; D is undetermined. Germline CDR1 reads LNHNV; CDR2 reads YYDKDF (reference sequence). The ends were cut back, 5 bases at V and 3 bases at J, with 10 bases in the middle. This CDR3 region has 14 residues. CDR3: CATSAGGYTGELFF. CDR3 sequence (DNA): TGTGCCACCAGCGCAGGTGGATACACCGGGGAGCTGTTTTTT.

This chain connects TRBV28 to TRBJ1-3; maybe TRBD1 (6 bases). The CDR3 runs to 15 residues. CDR1 and CDR2 from the germline V gene are MDHEN and SYDVKM. V dropped 4 bases and J dropped 0 bases, with 10 bases sitting between them. The chain's CDR3 is CASSSTGYSGNTIYF. CDR3 nucleotides: TGTGCCAGCAGTTCGACAGGCTACTCTGGAAACACCATATATTTT.

The chain links TRBV7-3 to TRBJ2-1; D uncertain. This CDR3 spans 13 amino acids. Per germline, CDR1 SGHTA and CDR2 FQGTGA. V gave up 1 base and J gave up 5 bases, with 6 bases separating them. CDR3 DNA: TGTGCCAGCAGCTTAAACAGCCACAATGAGCAGTTCTTC. This encodes CASSLNSHNEQFF.

This chain joins TRBV7-2 and TRBJ2-5; TRBD2 matches 9 bases. The germline V gene has CDR1 SGHTA and CDR2 FQGNSA. The CDR3 is made up of 14 amino acids. Trimming took 4 bases from V and 2 from J; bases not matched to a gene: 2. In nucleotides, the CDR3 is TGTGCCAGCAGCTCTAGCGGGGCACAAGAGACCCAGTACTTC. This encodes CASSSSGAQETQYF.

CDR3 protein: CASRLTGTYYEQYF. The CDR3 region has the DNA TGTGCCAGCAGACTAACCGGGACTTACTACGAGCAGTACTTC. The chain employs TRBV2 and TRBJ2-7; D may be TRBD2 (6 bases). The CDR3 has 14 residues. V was cut by 6 bases and J by 3 bases, with 15 bases left in between. Germline V CDR1 and CDR2: SNHLY, FYNNEI.

The rearrangement uses TRBV5-4 and TRBJ2-7; D ambiguous. CDR3 length equals 14 residues. Trimming cost V 1 base and J 2 bases, with 10 bases left between them. CDR1 and CDR2 from the germline V gene are SGHNT and YYREEE (reference sequence). CDR3 region: CASSLSGSPYEQYF. The CDR3 region has the DNA TGTGCCAGCAGCTTGTCGGGTTCCCCCTACGAGCAGTACTTC.

The chain has TRBV10-3 and TRBJ2-2; D uncertain. The CDR3 is 15 amino acids. The V and J ends lost 0 bases and 4 bases respectively, with 9 bases between them. The germline gives CDR1 ENHRY, CDR2 SYGVKD. In nucleotides, the CDR3 is TGTGCCATCAGTGAGTCATTAGTCGGCACCGGGGAGCTGTTTTTT. It encodes CAISESLVGTGELFF.

V gene TRBV11-2 combines with J gene TRBJ2-3, with 8 bases aligning to TRBD2. Germline CDR1 reads SGHAT; CDR2 reads FQNNGV. V was pared by 1 base and J by 7 bases, with 4 bases of the junction left unmatched. This CDR3 contains 14 residues. In DNA, the CDR3 is TGTGCCAGCAGCTTAGCGGGGGGGGCCAATACGCAGTATTTT. This codes for CASSLAGGANTQYF.

This clone was detected a few times. The chain recombines TRBV10-1 with TRBJ1-4; D is possibly TRBD1 (5 bases). V was clipped by 5 bases and J by 0 bases, with 13 bases between them. CDR3 length: 16 residues. CDR1 and CDR2 from the germline V gene are WNHNN and SYGVQD (reference sequence). The CDR3 DNA reads TGCGCCAGCAGTCGGGGGGACGCTGCAACTAATGAAAAACTGTTTTTT. It encodes CASSRGDAATNEKLFF.

This clone appeared a few times. V and J are TRBV27 and TRBJ1-6; 9 bases fit TRBD1. The CDR3 totals 16 residues. V lost 2 bases and J lost 9; bases outside the gene matches: 8. Germline-derived CDR1 and CDR2 are MNHEY and SMNVEV (reference sequence). For the CDR3, the DNA is TGTGCCAGCAGTTTAACGAGACAGGGGGTAGGTTCACCCCTCCACTTT. Encoded protein: CASSLTRQGVGSPLHF.

This chain uses TRBV6-5 with TRBJ2-3; TRBD2 might be the D (5 bases). CDR1 and CDR2 from the germline V gene are MNHEY and SVGAGI. Deletions cut 4 bases from V and 5 bases from J, with 10 bases between. This CDR3 has 13 residues. The CDR3: CASSSPGLDTQYF. CDR3 in DNA: TGTGCCAGCAGTTCCCCCGGACTAGATACGCAGTATTTT.

This clone was detected only once. V is TRBV11-2 and J is TRBJ1-4; 11 bases are shared with TRBD1. Germline V gene data show CDR1 as SGHAT and CDR2 as FQNNGV. The ends lost 1 base at V and 6 bases at J; junction bases unmatched: 13. This CDR3 contains 19 residues. CDR3 protein: CASSLVGTGGRGGDEKLFF. CDR3 coding DNA: TGTGCCAGCAGCTTAGTTGGGACAGGGGGTCGAGGTGGGGATGAAAAACTGTTTTTT.

This clone was detected only a few times. The chain couples TRBV7-8 to TRBJ1-1; 7 bases agree with TRBD1. CDR1 is SGHVS, CDR2 FQNEAQ, per germline. This CDR3 has 13 amino acids. The V segment lost 6 bases and the J segment 3 bases; nucleotides outside the gene matches: 4. CDR3 nucleotides: TGTGCCAGCAGGTACAGGGGTGACACTGAAGCTTTCTTT. Protein: CASRYRGDTEAFF.

As concerns this clone: One junction end disagrees with the germline gene, perhaps due to a read error. This chain joins TRBV24-1 and TRBJ2-7; the match to TRBD1 covers 8 bases. Germline assignment: CDR1 KGHDR and CDR2 SFDVKD. This CDR3 region has 13 residues. The CDR3 is CATSDSIEDREPF. CDR3 sequence (DNA): TGTGCCACCAGTGATTCTATCGAGGACAGGGAACCTTTC.

This rearrangement joins TRBV19 to TRBJ2-7, with D maybe TRBD1 (5 bases). Trimming cost V 4 bases and J 3 bases, with 10 bases left between them. Germline CDR1 reads LNHDA; CDR2 reads SQIVND (reference sequence). The CDR3 is 13 residues long. The CDR3 nucleotides are TGTGCCAGTAGTAGCAGGGTATTCTACGAGCAGTACTTC. Protein: CASSSRVFYEQYF.

The chain joins TRBV5-1 to TRBJ2-2, with D tentatively TRBD2 (6 bases). Trimming left V 4 bases short and J 4 bases short, with 17 bases between. Germline CDR1 SGHRS, CDR2 YFSETQ. This CDR3 has 16 residues. The CDR3 DNA reads TGCGCCAGCAGCCCGGACGGGGGATTGGGCACCGGGGAGCTGTTTTTT. Its translation: CASSPDGGLGTGELFF.

This clone appeared a single time. The chain couples TRBV27 to TRBJ2-2, with 7 nucleotides matching TRBD2. The CDR3 has 21 residues. CDR1 is MNHEY and CDR2 is SMNVEV in the germline V gene (reference sequence). Losses at the gene ends were 3 bases for V and 4 bases for J; bases not matched to a gene: 23. CDR3 in DNA: TGTGCCAGCAGTTTCCCCCGGAGGACGGGCAGCGGGGCCCTAACCACCGGGGAGCTGTTTTTT. This sequence encodes CASSFPRRTGSGALTTGELFF.

The J gene is TRBJ1-5, the V gene TRBV19; 8 nucleotides line up with TRBD1. CDR1 is LNHDA, CDR2 SQIVND, per germline (reference sequence). J lost 4 bases, V lost 8 bases, and 10 bases had no gene match. The CDR3 length is 15 residues. The CDR3 is CASRAQGVRNQPQHF. CDR3 bases: TGTGCCAGTCGGGCACAGGGGGTCCGAAATCAGCCCCAGCATTTT. The variable domain in full, completed from reference TRBV19 and TRBJ1-5, reads DGGITQSPKYLFRKEGQNVTLSCEQNLNHDAMYWYRQDPGQGLRLIYYSQIVNDFQKGDIAEGYSVSREKKESFPLTVTSAQKNPTAFYLCASRAQGVRNQPQHFGDGTRLSIL.

J is TRBJ2-1 and V is TRBV5-1; TRBD1 aligns across 10 bases. The CDR3 has 17 residues. V lost 3 bases, J lost 1 base, and 7 bases stayed unmatched. CDR1 is SGHRS and CDR2 is YFSETQ in the germline V gene. DNA for the CDR3: TGCGCCAGCAGCTCCGAGTCGGACAGGGGGTCCTACAATGAGCAGTTCTTC. Translated: CASSSESDRGSYNEQFF.